The next 24 T cell receptor beta chains were all read from a single sample in a study of PD-L1 blockade in urothelial cancer. Time point noted: pretreatment peripheral blood. Sequencing was performed with immunoSEQ multiplex PCR; in TCRdb, only in-frame clones are kept and a portion is missing. The data show 130,000 or so clones, approximately 84% seen once. The sequencing here drew on PBMCs, taken around atezolizumab (anti-PD-L1) treatment. These receptors originate from a man in his fifties or sixties with urothelial cancer.

The V call is TRBV11-2, the J call TRBJ2-1; 9 nucleotides match TRBD2. CDR3 size: 15 residues. CDR1 and CDR2 (germline): SGHAT, FQNNGV. V lost 1 base to trimming and J lost 6 bases; unmatched junction nucleotides: 4. The CDR3 coding sequence is TGTGCCAGCAGCTTAGTTAGCGGGAGTCCCAATGAGCAGTTCTTC. The encoded protein is CASSLVSGSPNEQFF.

The chain links TRBV5-1 to TRBJ1-1; unclear D gene. Germline assignment: CDR1 SGHRS and CDR2 YFSETQ. This CDR3 spans 14 amino acids. Trimming took 0 bases from V and 7 from J, leaving 13 bases between them. CDR3 sequence reads: CASSLDPSSGEAFF. In DNA form, the CDR3 reads TGCGCCAGCAGCTTGGACCCGAGTTCAGGTGAAGCTTTCTTT.

This clone was detected a few times. This chain uses TRBV5-8 with TRBJ1-5, with a weak D call TRBD1 (5 bases). The germline V and J ends were trimmed by 6 bases and 7 bases, with 23 bases remaining between them. Germline assignment: CDR1 SGHTS and CDR2 YDEGEE. This CDR3 has 16 amino acids. CDR3 sequence: CASIRRWAGRGQPQHF. CDR3 in DNA: TGTGCCAGCATCCGAAGGTGGGCAGGGCGAGGCCAGCCCCAGCATTTT.

This sequence joins TRBV5-1 and TRBJ2-2; 10 bases fit TRBD2. This CDR3 spans 15 amino acids. The trim removed 4 bases at V and 4 bases at J, leaving 4 bases unmatched. Germline assignment: CDR1 SGHRS and CDR2 YFSETQ. Here the CDR3 reads CASSVAGGGTGELFF. As DNA, the CDR3 is TGCGCCAGCAGCGTAGCGGGAGGAGGCACCGGGGAGCTGTTTTTT.

V is TRBV11-2 and J is TRBJ1-5; 9 nucleotides align to TRBD1. V gave up 5 bases and J gave up 3 bases; unmatched junction bases: 5. Per germline, CDR1 SGHAT and CDR2 FQNNGV. The CDR3 loop spans 15 amino acids. This CDR3 is CASSEGQGPNQPQHF. The DNA of the CDR3 is TGTGCCAGCAGCGAGGGACAGGGCCCCAATCAGCCCCAGCATTTT.

The chain combines TRBV19 with TRBJ1-5, with D maybe TRBD1 (5 bases). V was pared by 6 bases and J by 0 bases, with 12 bases between. Germline V lookup: CDR1 LNHDA, CDR2 SQIVND (reference sequence). The CDR3 is 15 residues long. The CDR3 loop reads CASSLRQYSNQPQHF. The DNA for the CDR3 is TGTGCCAGTAGCCTCCGACAGTATAGCAATCAGCCCCAGCATTTT.

This chain uses TRBV18 with TRBJ2-5, with TRBD2 matching over 11 bases. The V segment lost 3 bases and the J segment 2 bases; nucleotides outside the gene matches: 11. Germline lookup yields CDR1 KGHSH and CDR2 LQKENI. The CDR3 runs 18 residues. The CDR3 bases are TGTGCCAGCTCACCGATGCTAGCGGGAGGACCCAAACAAGAGACCCAGTACTTC. Amino acids: CASSPMLAGGPKQETQYF.

The sample holds a few counts of this clone. The chain carries TRBV7-9 and TRBJ1-2; no clear D gene. Trimming took 5 bases from V and 7 from J, leaving 14 bases between them. CDR3 length equals 13 residues. The germline CDR1 and CDR2 sequences are SEHNR and FQNEAQ (reference sequence). The CDR3 here is CASSTHGEGGYTF. CDR3 bases: TGTGCCAGCAGCACCCACGGGGAGGGTGGCTACACCTTC.

The rearrangement joins TRBV7-9 to TRBJ2-5, with 10 positions matching TRBD2. CDR1 and CDR2 (germline): SEHNR, FQNEAQ (reference sequence). The junction had 11 bases not matched to a gene; V was cut back by 5 bases and J by 5 bases. This CDR3 is 16 amino acids long. CDR3 residues: CASSLTSGRARETQYF. In DNA form, the CDR3 reads TGTGCCAGCAGCCTAACGAGCGGGAGGGCCCGTGAGACCCAGTACTTC. Full variable domain (missing parts from reference TRBV7-9 and TRBJ2-5): DTGVSQNPRHKITKRGQNVTFRCDPISEHNRLYWYRQTLGQGPEFLTYFQNEAQLEKSRLLSDRFSAERPKGSFSTLEIQRTEQGDSAMYLCASSLTSGRARETQYFGPGTRLLVL.

The chain joins TRBV29-1 to TRBJ1-2; no reliable D call. CDR1 is SQVTM and CDR2 is ANQGSEA in the germline V gene. The CDR3 runs to 11 residues. Trimming shortened V by 4 bases and J by 2 bases, and 5 bases separated the two germline ends. The CDR3 coding sequence is TGCAGCGTTGTCTCCAACTATGGCTACACCTTC. Its protein is CSVVSNYGYTF.

The rearrangement uses TRBV27 and TRBJ1-2; maybe TRBD1 (5 bases). Trimming left V 5 bases short and J 2 bases short, with 12 bases between. Looked up from germline, CDR1 is MNHEY and CDR2 is SMNVEV (reference sequence). The length of the CDR3 is 14 residues. The CDR3 protein is CASSQRRQNYGYTF. The CDR3 DNA sequence: TGTGCCAGCAGTCAGCGAAGACAGAACTATGGCTACACCTTC.

The J gene is TRBJ1-5, the V gene TRBV6-1; D is perhaps TRBD1 (6 bases). Germline V CDR1 and CDR2: MNHNS, SASEGT. The CDR3 consists of 14 residues. Trimming cost V 11 bases and J 0 bases, with 14 bases left between them. The CDR3 is CAVRGANSNQPQHF. The CDR3 DNA sequence: TGTGCCGTCCGGGGGGCGAATAGCAATCAGCCCCAGCATTTT.

This rearrangement joins TRBV7-9 to TRBJ1-4, with D unresolved. The V gene lost 5 bases and the J gene lost 8 bases, with 15 bases spanning the gap. The CDR3 sequence is 14 residues long. Looked up from germline, CDR1 is SEHNR and CDR2 is FQNEAQ (reference sequence). The DNA for the CDR3 is TGTGCCAGCAGCATCGCGGATTTCGACGAAAAACTGTTTTTT. Protein sequence: CASSIADFDEKLFF.

This clone was recorded only once. The chain is built from TRBV13 and TRBJ2-1, with TRBD2 identical over 11 bases. CDR1 and CDR2 from the germline V gene are PRHDT and FYEKMQ (reference sequence). There are 17 residues in the CDR3. The V segment lost 7 bases and the J segment 2 bases; nucleotides outside the gene matches: 10. CDR3 sequence: CASNVSTSGKTYNEQFF. CDR3 in DNA: TGTGCCAGCAACGTTTCGACTAGCGGGAAAACCTACAATGAGCAGTTCTTC.

The chain uses TRBV30 and TRBJ1-2; D is perhaps TRBD1 (6 bases). With 5 bases removed from V and 4 bases from J, the gap between germline ends came to 14 bases. This CDR3 spans 13 amino acids. Germline lookup yields CDR1 GTSNPN and CDR2 SVGIG (reference sequence). This chain's CDR3 is CAWVRDKAYGYTF. The CDR3 region has the DNA TGTGCCTGGGTCCGGGACAAGGCCTATGGCTACACCTTC.

This clone appeared a few times. This chain links TRBV28 with TRBJ2-5; 8 bases line up with TRBD2. This CDR3 has 14 residues. CDR1 is MDHEN, CDR2 SYDVKM, per germline. Losses at the gene ends were 8 bases for V and 1 base for J; bases not matched to a gene: 6. CDR3 nucleotide sequence: TGTGCCAGCGCCCGGGGGGGATTCCAAGAGACCCAGTACTTC. This translates into CASARGGFQETQYF.

This chain connects TRBV27 to TRBJ2-7; 11 bases map to TRBD2. The V and J ends lost 2 bases and 0 bases, in that order; junction bases with no gene match: 12. Per germline, CDR1 MNHEY and CDR2 SMNVEV (reference sequence). This CDR3 has 19 residues. The CDR3 nucleotides read TGTGCCAGCAGTTTAAGGGGACTAGCGGAGGGGATCTACTCCTACGAGCAGTACTTC. This codes for CASSLRGLAEGIYSYEQYF.

The chain is built from TRBV7-6 and TRBJ2-1; TRBD2 matches at 8 bases. The CDR3 loop spans 18 amino acids. Germline loops: CDR1 SGHVS, CDR2 FNYEAQ. Trimming at V came to 0 bases and at J to 5 bases, leaving 12 bases not matched to a gene. In DNA form, the CDR3 reads TGTGCCAGCAGCTTAGCAGCGGGAGAGGTTGTCGGGGACAATGAGCAGTTCTTC. This gives the protein CASSLAAGEVVGDNEQFF.

The gene calls are TRBV28 and TRBJ1-6; 7 positions agree with TRBD1. CDR3 length equals 14 residues. In germline, CDR1 is MDHEN, CDR2 SYDVKM. The V segment lost 5 bases and the J segment 9 bases; nucleotides outside the gene matches: 7. This CDR3 is CASSRDRNTSPLHF. In nucleotides, the CDR3 is TGTGCCAGCAGTCGGGACAGAAACACTTCACCCCTCCACTTT.

The genes are TRBV18 and TRBJ2-3; weak D call: TRBD2 (6 bases). V gave up 3 bases and J gave up 4 bases, with 17 bases separating them. Germline assignment: CDR1 KGHSH and CDR2 LQKENI. The CDR3 totals 16 residues. The CDR3 DNA follows: TGTGCCAGCTCACCGTCCACCGGGAGTGGATCAGATACGCAGTATTTT. Its translation is CASSPSTGSGSDTQYF.

This clone was seen just once. The CDR3 nucleotides read TGTGCCAGCACCTACCTTACAGGTGGACATGGCTACACCTTC. Protein product: CASTYLTGGHGYTF. The V call is TRBV2, the J call TRBJ1-2, with D possibly matching TRBD1 (5 bases). The germline V gene has CDR1 SNHLY and CDR2 FYNNEI. V lost 7 bases and J 6 bases, leaving 18 bases between the germline ends. The CDR3 covers 14 residues.

The rearrangement uses TRBV28 and TRBJ1-2; 8 nucleotides line up with TRBD1. CDR1 is MDHEN, CDR2 SYDVKM, per germline. The CDR3 length is 13 residues. The J segment lost 4 bases and the V segment lost 8 bases, leaving 6 bases of the junction unmatched. The CDR3 protein is CASGSTGAYGYTF. CDR3 DNA: TGTGCCAGCGGATCGACAGGGGCCTATGGCTACACCTTC.

The chain employs TRBV7-9 and TRBJ2-1; 9 bases are shared with TRBD2. CDR3 size: 16 residues. J was trimmed by 2 bases and V by 3 bases; bases with no gene match: 5. Germline V CDR1 and CDR2: SEHNR, FQNEAQ (reference sequence). The CDR3 loop is CASSLPLAGTYNEQFF. The CDR3 region has the DNA TGTGCCAGCAGCTTGCCCCTAGCGGGGACCTACAATGAGCAGTTCTTC.

The chain employs TRBV9 and TRBJ2-7; D is unclear. The CDR3 extends over 14 amino acids. V was clipped by 2 bases and J by 2 bases, with 11 bases between them. Germline-derived CDR1 and CDR2 are SGDLS and YYNGEE. CDR3: CASSVSTEPYEQYF. CDR3 coding DNA: TGTGCCAGCAGCGTTTCTACAGAGCCCTACGAGCAGTACTTC.